The 15 T cell receptor beta chains presented below share a single source sample, sequenced in a study of OX40 agonist ivuxolimab in advanced cancers. Assay used: immunoSEQ multiplex PCR; TCRdb lists only in-frame clones, some missing. The data show approximately 80,000 clones, roughly 87% seen once. Sequencing was performed on CD4+ or CD8+ T cells sorted from blood, taken in a trial of the OX40 agonist ivuxolimab. Every receptor here comes from an adult with an advanced solid tumor such as melanoma, head and neck, liver or kidney cancer.

The gene calls are TRBV10-2 and TRBJ2-7; the D is unclear. V lost 3 bases and J lost 5, with 11 bases in between. The CDR3 length is 13 residues. Germline-derived CDR1 and CDR2 are WSHSY and SAAADI. The CDR3 region is CASSDLWYHEQYF. The CDR3 DNA reads as TGCGCCAGCAGTGATCTTTGGTACCACGAGCAGTACTTC.

This chain connects TRBV9 to TRBJ2-3; 9 bases align to TRBD2. The CDR3 is made up of 17 amino acids. CDR1 and CDR2 from the germline V gene are SGDLS and YYNGEE. V shed 2 bases and J 0 bases; nucleotides not matched to a gene: 7. The CDR3: CASSVRGTSSSTDTQYF. In DNA, the CDR3 is TGTGCCAGCAGCGTTAGAGGGACTAGCTCTAGCACAGATACGCAGTATTTT.

Here the CDR3 DNA reads TGTGCCAGTACCGAGGGGGGGTTCGAAAGAGATACGCAGTATTTT. Protein product: CASTEGGFERDTQYF. The rearrangement links TRBV19 to TRBJ2-3, with a weak D call TRBD2 (7 bases). CDR3 length: 15 residues. The germline V and J ends were trimmed by 7 bases and 5 bases, with 19 bases remaining between them. Germline assignment: CDR1 LNHDA and CDR2 SQIVND (reference sequence).

The CDR3 protein is CASSQELSGDSGNTIYF. CDR3 DNA: TGCGCCAGCAGCCAAGAACTGTCCGGGGACTCTGGAAACACCATATATTTT. V gene TRBV4-3 combines with J gene TRBJ1-3; D gene unclear. Germline V gene lookup returns CDR1 LGHNA and CDR2 YSLEER. The CDR3 consists of 17 residues. V lost 0 bases and J lost 0, with 12 bases in between.

V usage is TRBV19 and J usage is TRBJ1-1, with 8 bases fitting TRBD1. CDR3 length: 12 residues. Germline V gene lookup returns CDR1 LNHDA and CDR2 SQIVND (reference sequence). With V trimmed by 6 bases and J by 10 bases, 7 bases remained unmatched. The CDR3 DNA sequence: TGTGCCAGTAGGAGGACAGGGTTCACAGCTTTCTTT. It specifies CASRRTGFTAFF.

This clone appeared once. The chain has TRBV5-8 and TRBJ1-1; D is possibly TRBD1 (5 bases). CDR3 length: 14 residues. V dropped 4 bases and J dropped 4 bases, with 14 bases sitting between them. Germline V gives CDR1 SGHTS, CDR2 YDEGEE. The CDR3 region has the DNA TGTGCCAGCAGCGAACAGGTATTTTTCACTGAAGCTTTCTTT. Translated: CASSEQVFFTEAFF. Drawing the rest from reference TRBV5-8 and TRBJ1-1, the complete variable domain is EAGVTQSPTHLIKTRGQQATLRCSPISGHTSVYWYQQALGLGLQFLLWYDEGEERNRGNFPPRFSGRQFPNYSSELNVNALELEDSALYLCASSEQVFFTEAFFGQGTRLTVV.

This rearrangement joins TRBV5-5 to TRBJ1-5; D is perhaps TRBD1 (5 bases). This CDR3 comprises 15 residues. Germline V CDR1 and CDR2: SGHKS, YYEKEE (reference sequence). V dropped 4 bases and J dropped 5 bases, with 16 bases sitting between them. The CDR3 DNA follows: TGTGCCAGCAGCCGTCGTCAGGGAAAAGATCAGCCCCAGCATTTT. Protein product: CASSRRQGKDQPQHF. Combining the CDR3 with reference TRBV5-5 and TRBJ1-5 gives the whole variable domain DAGVTQSPTHLIKTRGQQVTLRCSPISGHKSVSWYQQVLGQGPQFIFQYYEKEERGRGNFPDRFSARQFPNYSSELNVNALLLGDSALYLCASSRRQGKDQPQHFGDGTRLSIL.

V gene TRBV10-1 combines with J gene TRBJ1-1; tentative D call: TRBD1 (5 bases). CDR1 WNHNN and CDR2 SYGVQD come from the germline V gene (reference sequence). The CDR3 spans 15 residues. V lost 3 bases and J 4 bases, leaving 15 bases between the germline ends. In nucleotides, the CDR3 is TGCGCCAGCAGTGATAGACGGGGCGCGGGCACTGAAGCTTTCTTT. Protein product: CASSDRRGAGTEAFF.

This clone occurred a few times. This sequence joins TRBV18 and TRBJ2-1; no clear D. The CDR3 is 15 residues long. Germline CDR1 KGHSH, CDR2 LQKENI. V shed 2 bases and J shed 0 bases, with 8 bases lying between them. CDR3 bases: TGTGCCAGCTCACCAAGGGAAATCTCCTACAATGAGCAGTTCTTC. This codes for CASSPREISYNEQFF. Full variable domain (remainder filled in from reference TRBV18 and TRBJ2-1): NAGVMQNPRHLVRRRGQEARLRCSPMKGHSHVYWYRQLPEEGLKFMVYLQKENIIDESGMPKERFSAEFPKEGPSILRIQQVVRGDSAAYFCASSPREISYNEQFFGPGTRLTVL.

The gene calls are TRBV5-1 and TRBJ2-3, with no clear D. Trimming removed 2 bases at V and 5 bases at J, with 9 bases between. This CDR3 is 13 amino acids long. Germline values: CDR1 SGHRS, CDR2 YFSETQ. For the CDR3, the DNA is TGCGCCAGCAGCTTCCCGGGTGAAGATACGCAGTATTTT. Translation: CASSFPGEDTQYF.

J is TRBJ2-3 and V is TRBV29-1; D is unresolved. The CDR3 contains 11 residues. V was pared by 7 bases and J by 3 bases, with 8 bases between. In germline, CDR1 is SQVTM, CDR2 ANQGSEA. The CDR3 sequence: CSGRVTDTQYF. CDR3 coding DNA: TGCAGCGGACGGGTGACAGATACGCAGTATTTT.

This rearrangement joins TRBV5-1 to TRBJ2-7; D may match TRBD1 or TRBD2 (6 bases each). Germline lookup yields CDR1 SGHRS and CDR2 YFSETQ. This CDR3 comprises 15 residues. V was clipped by 0 bases and J by 2 bases, with 12 bases between them. The CDR3: CASSLGQGRTYEQYF. CDR3 sequence (DNA): TGCGCCAGCAGCTTGGGGCAGGGGAGGACCTACGAGCAGTACTTC.

The chain has TRBV4-2 and TRBJ2-1; D is undetermined. V shed 0 bases and J shed 8 bases, with 14 bases lying between them. Germline V gene sequence: CDR1 LGHNA, CDR2 YNFKEQ. The CDR3 has 15 amino acids. Here the CDR3 reads CASSQDPLSADEQFF. Here the CDR3 DNA reads TGTGCCAGCAGCCAAGATCCTCTCTCAGCTGATGAGCAGTTCTTC.

This chain uses TRBV29-1 with TRBJ2-7; TRBD1 is a possible D gene (8 bases). V was shortened by 6 bases and J by 4 bases, with 19 bases between the two germline ends. This CDR3 is 14 amino acids long. The germline gives CDR1 SQVTM, CDR2 ANQGSEA. CDR3 protein: CSVRTGWGLYEQYF. Here the CDR3 DNA reads TGCAGCGTACGGACAGGGTGGGGACTATACGAGCAGTACTTC.

This rearrangement joins TRBV10-1 to TRBJ2-7, with D perhaps assigned TRBD1 or TRBD2 (6 bases each). Trimming left V 3 bases short and J 5 bases short, with 17 bases between. CDR1 WNHNN and CDR2 SYGVQD come from the germline V gene (reference sequence). The CDR3 has 15 amino acids. The CDR3 sequence: CASSDGGLGVNEQYF. For the CDR3, the DNA is TGCGCCAGCAGTGACGGGGGCCTCGGTGTCAACGAGCAGTACTTC.